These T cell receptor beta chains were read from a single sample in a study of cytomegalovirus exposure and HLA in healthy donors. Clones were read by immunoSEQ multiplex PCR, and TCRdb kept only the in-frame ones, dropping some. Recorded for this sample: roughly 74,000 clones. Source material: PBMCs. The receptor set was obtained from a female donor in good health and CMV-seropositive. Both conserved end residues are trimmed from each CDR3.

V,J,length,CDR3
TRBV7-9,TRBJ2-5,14,ASSLGPAGGQETQY
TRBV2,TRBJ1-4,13,ASSYTGQTNEKLF
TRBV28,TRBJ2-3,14,ASSLDVERSTDTQY
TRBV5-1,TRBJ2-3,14,ASSLASYPGTDTQY
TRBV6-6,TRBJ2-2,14,ASVQGAKVGTGELF
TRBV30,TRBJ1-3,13,AWSLTGGGGNTIY
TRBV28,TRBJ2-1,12,ASSPDYQSGEQF
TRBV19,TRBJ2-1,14,ASSILGGLSYNEQF
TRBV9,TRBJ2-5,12,ASGERGAEETQY
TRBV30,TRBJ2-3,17,AWSVNRGRLLTGTDTQY
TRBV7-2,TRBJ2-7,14,ASSSSGASGEYEQY
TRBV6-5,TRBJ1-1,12,ASSPWGDITEAF